A selection of T cell receptor beta chains follows, all from one sample in a study of a mutant IDH1 vaccine in newly diagnosed glioma. These receptors' antigens are unknown. Assay: immunoSEQ multiplex PCR; the TCRdb copy retains only in-frame clones and omits some. The repertoire holds around 44,000 clones, under 85% seen once, with less than 7.5% in the top ten. The source was PBMCs, collected from a glioma patient whose treatment included an IDH1 peptide vaccine. Receptor source: a man aged 35-49 years with glioma. Each CDR3 is given with its conserved first and last residue. Fields, in order: CDR3 protein, J gene, V gene.

CATLAGGSSYEQYF,TRBJ2-7,TRBV6-5
CASTSWADGNEQFF,TRBJ2-1,TRBV5-1
CASIFPTEGVYTEAFF,TRBJ1-1,TRBV2
CASRRARADTQYF,TRBJ2-3,TRBV6-6
CASSPAAGGSGNTIYF,TRBJ1-3,TRBV18
CASSYLFDRGYSPLHF,TRBJ1-6,TRBV6-5
CASSPLGGYGYTF,TRBJ1-2,TRBV14
CASSLSGPRHTGELFF,TRBJ2-2,TRBV5-1
CASSWTGGAEAFF,TRBJ1-1,TRBV19
CASMTGGPLTDTQYF,TRBJ2-3,TRBV2
CASTGLRTNYGYTF,TRBJ1-2,TRBV6-6
CASSLTPRPQHF,TRBJ1-5,TRBV27
CVVGREIYEQYF,TRBJ2-7,TRBV6-5
CASSLLLGNTEAFF,TRBJ1-1,TRBV5-1
CATSYRQGASSGANVLTF,TRBJ2-6,TRBV15
CASSESPASTYEQYF,TRBJ2-7,TRBV11-1
CASSEGWKEKLFF,TRBJ1-4,TRBV19
CATSSTTHQPQHF,TRBJ1-5,TRBV15
CASSPSGGRQPQHF,TRBJ1-5,TRBV18
CASSLRPGAPYEQYF,TRBJ2-7,TRBV11-2
CASRPDRGDQPQHF,TRBJ1-5,TRBV6-5
CASSQDRDSTTYEQYF,TRBJ2-7,TRBV4-1
CASSPQQGTGTGELFF,TRBJ2-2,TRBV18